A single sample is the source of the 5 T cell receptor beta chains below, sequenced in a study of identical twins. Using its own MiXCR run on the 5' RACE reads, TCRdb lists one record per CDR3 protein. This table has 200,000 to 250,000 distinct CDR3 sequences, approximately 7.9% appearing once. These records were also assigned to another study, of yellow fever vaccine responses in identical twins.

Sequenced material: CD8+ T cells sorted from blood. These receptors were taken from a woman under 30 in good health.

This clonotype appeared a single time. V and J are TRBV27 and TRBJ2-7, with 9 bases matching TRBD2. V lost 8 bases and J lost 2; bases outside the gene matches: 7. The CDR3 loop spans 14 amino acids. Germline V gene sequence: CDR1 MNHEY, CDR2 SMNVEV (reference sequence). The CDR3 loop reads CASALSGSPYEQYF. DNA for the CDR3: TGTGCCAGCGCCCTTAGCGGGAGCCCCTACGAGCAGTACTTC.

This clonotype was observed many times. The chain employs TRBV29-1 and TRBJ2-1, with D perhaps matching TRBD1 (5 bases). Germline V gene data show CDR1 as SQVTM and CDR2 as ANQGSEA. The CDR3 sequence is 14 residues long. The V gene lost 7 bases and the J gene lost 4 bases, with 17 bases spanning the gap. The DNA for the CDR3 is TGCAGCGCCGAAAGGGGCAGGCGTTACAATGAGCAGTTCTTC. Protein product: CSAERGRRYNEQFF.

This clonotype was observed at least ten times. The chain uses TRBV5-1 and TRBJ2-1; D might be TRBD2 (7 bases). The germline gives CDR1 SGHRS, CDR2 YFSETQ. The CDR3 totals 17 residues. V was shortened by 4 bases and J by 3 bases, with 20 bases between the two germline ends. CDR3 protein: CASSQTQWGGYYNEQFF. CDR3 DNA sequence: TGCGCCAGCAGCCAAACCCAGTGGGGGGGCTACTACAATGAGCAGTTCTTC.

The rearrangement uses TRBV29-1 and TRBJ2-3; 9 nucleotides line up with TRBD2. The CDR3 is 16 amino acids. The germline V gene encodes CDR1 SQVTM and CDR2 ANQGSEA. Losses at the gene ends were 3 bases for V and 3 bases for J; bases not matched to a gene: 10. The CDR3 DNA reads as TGCAGCGTTGATTGGCTAGCGGGATGGAAAACAGATACGCAGTATTTT. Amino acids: CSVDWLAGWKTDTQYF.

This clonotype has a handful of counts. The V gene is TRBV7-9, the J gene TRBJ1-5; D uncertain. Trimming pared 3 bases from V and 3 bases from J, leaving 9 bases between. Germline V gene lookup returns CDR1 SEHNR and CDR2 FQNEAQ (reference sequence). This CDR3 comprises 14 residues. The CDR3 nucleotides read TGTGCCAGCAGCTTGGAAGGGCCCAATCAGCCCCAGCATTTT. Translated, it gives CASSLEGPNQPQHF. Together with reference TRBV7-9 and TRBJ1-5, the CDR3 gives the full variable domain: DTGVSQNPRHKITKRGQNVTFRCDPISEHNRLYWYRQTLGQGPEFLTYFQNEAQLEKSRLLSDRFSAERPKGSFSTLEIQRTEQGDSAMYLCASSLEGPNQPQHFGDGTRLSIL.